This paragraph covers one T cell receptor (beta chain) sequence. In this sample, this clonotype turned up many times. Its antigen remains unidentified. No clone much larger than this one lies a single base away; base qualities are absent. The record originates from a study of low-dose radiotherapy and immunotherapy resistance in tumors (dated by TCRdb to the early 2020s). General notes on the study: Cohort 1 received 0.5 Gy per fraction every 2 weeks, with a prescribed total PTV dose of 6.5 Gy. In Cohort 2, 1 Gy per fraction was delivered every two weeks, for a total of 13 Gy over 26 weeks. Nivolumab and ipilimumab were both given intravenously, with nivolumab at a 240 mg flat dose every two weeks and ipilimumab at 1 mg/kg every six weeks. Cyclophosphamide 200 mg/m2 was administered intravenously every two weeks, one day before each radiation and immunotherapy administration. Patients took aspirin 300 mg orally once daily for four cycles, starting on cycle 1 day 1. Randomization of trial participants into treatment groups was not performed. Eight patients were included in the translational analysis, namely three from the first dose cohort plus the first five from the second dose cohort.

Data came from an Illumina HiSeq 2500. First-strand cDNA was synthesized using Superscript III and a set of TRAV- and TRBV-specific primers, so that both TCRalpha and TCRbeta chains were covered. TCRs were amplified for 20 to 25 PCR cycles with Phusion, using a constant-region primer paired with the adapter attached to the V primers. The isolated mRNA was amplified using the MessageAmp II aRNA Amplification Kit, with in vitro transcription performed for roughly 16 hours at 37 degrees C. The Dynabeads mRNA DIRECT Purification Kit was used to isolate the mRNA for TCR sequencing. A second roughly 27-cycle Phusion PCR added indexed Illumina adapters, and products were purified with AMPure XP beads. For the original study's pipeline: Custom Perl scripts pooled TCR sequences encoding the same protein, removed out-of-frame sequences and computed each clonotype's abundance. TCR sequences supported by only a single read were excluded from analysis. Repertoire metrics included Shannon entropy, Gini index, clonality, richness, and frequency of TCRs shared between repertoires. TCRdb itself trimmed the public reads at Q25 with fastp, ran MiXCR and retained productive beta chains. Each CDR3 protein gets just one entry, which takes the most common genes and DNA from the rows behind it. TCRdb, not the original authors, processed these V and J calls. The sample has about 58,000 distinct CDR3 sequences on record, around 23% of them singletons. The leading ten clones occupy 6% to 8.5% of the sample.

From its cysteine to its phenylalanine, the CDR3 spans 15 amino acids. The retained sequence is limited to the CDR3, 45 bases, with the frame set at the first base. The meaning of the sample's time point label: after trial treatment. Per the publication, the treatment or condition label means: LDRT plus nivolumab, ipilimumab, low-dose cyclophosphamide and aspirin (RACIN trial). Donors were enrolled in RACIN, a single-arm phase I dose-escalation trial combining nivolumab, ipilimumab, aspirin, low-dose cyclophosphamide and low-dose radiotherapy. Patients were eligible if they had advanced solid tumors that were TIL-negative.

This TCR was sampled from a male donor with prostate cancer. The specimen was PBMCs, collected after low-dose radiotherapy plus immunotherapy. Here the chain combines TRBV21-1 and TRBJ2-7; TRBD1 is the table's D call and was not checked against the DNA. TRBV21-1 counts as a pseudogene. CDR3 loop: CASSLEGTGGHEQYF. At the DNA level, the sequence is TGTGCCAGCAGCCTAGAGGGGACAGGGGGCCACGAGCAGTACTTC.